This T cell receptor (beta chain) was identified in a study of post-analysis software for immune sequencing data. TCR beta cDNA libraries had unique molecular identifiers. A single record per CDR3 protein comes from TCRdb applying MiXCR to the PCR reads. This sample has 150,000 to 200,000 distinct CDR3 sequences, with roughly 35% found just once. This clonotype appeared a few times. With 0 bases clipped from V and 2 bases from J, the junction kept 4 bases outside the gene matches. Germline assignment: CDR1 SGHRS and CDR2 YFSETQ. The CDR3 spans 16 residues. This specimen was blood, taken after autologous hematopoietic stem cell transplantation. The chain uses TRBV5-1 and TRBJ2-1, with 8 nucleotides matching TRBD2. The clonotype was recovered from a girl aged 5-17 years with multiple sclerosis. The CDR3 DNA reads as TGCGCCAGCAGCTTGGAGGGCGGGAGGACCTACAATGAGCAGTTCTTC. Translation gives CASSLEGGRTYNEQFF.